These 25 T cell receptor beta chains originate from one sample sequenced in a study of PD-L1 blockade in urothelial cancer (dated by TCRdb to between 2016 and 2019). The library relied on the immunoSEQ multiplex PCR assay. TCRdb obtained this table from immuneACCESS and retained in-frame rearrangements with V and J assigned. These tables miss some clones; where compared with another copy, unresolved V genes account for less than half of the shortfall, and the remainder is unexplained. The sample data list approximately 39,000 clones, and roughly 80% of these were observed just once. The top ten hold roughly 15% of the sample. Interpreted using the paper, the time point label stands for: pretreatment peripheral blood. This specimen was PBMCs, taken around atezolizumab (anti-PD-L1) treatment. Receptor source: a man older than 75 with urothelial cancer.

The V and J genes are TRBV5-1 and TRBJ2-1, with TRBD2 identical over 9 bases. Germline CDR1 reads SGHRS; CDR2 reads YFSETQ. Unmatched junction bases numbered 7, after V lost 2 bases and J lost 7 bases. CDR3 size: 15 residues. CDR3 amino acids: CASSLASGIGNEQFF. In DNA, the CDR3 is TGCGCCAGCAGCTTAGCTAGCGGGATCGGGAATGAGCAGTTCTTC. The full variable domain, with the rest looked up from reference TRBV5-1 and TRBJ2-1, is KAGVTQTPRYLIKTRGQQVTLSCSPISGHRSVSWYQQTPGQGLQFLFEYFSETQRNKGNFPGRFSGRQFSNSRSEMNVSTLELGDSALYLCASSLASGIGNEQFFGPGTRLTVL.

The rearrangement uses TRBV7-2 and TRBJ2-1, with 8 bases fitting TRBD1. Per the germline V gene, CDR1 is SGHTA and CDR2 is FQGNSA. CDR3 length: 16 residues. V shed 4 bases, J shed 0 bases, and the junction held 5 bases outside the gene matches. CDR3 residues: CASSSRQGSSYNEQFF. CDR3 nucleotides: TGTGCCAGCAGCTCCAGACAGGGGAGCTCCTACAATGAGCAGTTCTTC.

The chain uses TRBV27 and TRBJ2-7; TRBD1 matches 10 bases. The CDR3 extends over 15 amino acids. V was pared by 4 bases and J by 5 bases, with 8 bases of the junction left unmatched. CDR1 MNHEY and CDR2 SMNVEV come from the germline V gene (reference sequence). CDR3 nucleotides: TGTGCCAGCAGTTCCCTCGGGACAGGGGTCAACGAGCAGTACTTC. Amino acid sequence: CASSSLGTGVNEQYF.

The CDR3 DNA reads as TGTGCCTGGAGACTAGCGGGAGGTGGGGAGACCCAGTACTTC. Translating gives CAWRLAGGGETQYF. The rearrangement uses TRBV30 and TRBJ2-5, with 12 bases identical to TRBD2. Germline CDR1 reads GTSNPN; CDR2 reads SVGIG (reference sequence). The CDR3 is 14 amino acids. J gave up 5 bases and V 3 bases, and 4 bases lay outside the gene matches.

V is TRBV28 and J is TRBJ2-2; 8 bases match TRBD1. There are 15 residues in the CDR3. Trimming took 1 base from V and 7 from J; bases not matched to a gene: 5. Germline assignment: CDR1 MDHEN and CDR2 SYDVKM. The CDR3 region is CASSLSDRADGELFF. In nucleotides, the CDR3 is TGTGCCAGCAGTTTATCGGACAGGGCTGACGGGGAGCTGTTTTTT.

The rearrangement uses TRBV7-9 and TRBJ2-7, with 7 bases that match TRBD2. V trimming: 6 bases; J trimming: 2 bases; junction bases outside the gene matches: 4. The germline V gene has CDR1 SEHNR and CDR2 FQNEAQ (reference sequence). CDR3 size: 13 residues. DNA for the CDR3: TGTGCCAGCAGTCCGGGACTACCCTACGAGCAGTACTTC. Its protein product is CASSPGLPYEQYF.

The CDR3 loop reads CASSGSQGGETQYF. The CDR3 DNA reads TGTGCCAGCAGCGGATCCCAGGGGGGTGAGACCCAGTACTTC. The J gene is TRBJ2-5, the V gene TRBV28; D is possibly TRBD1 (7 bases). Trimming stripped 6 bases from V and 5 bases from J, with 16 bases between. CDR1 and CDR2 (germline): MDHEN, SYDVKM. The CDR3 totals 14 residues. Full variable domain (missing parts from reference TRBV28 and TRBJ2-5): DVKVTQSSRYLVKRTGEKVFLECVQDMDHENMFWYRQDPGLGLRLIYFSYDVKMKEKGDIPEGYSVSREKKERFSLILESASTNQTSMYLCASSGSQGGETQYFGPGTRLLVL.

In nucleotides, the CDR3 is TGTGCCAGTAGTGTAACGGGACAAGCATTATATGGCTACACCTTC. It encodes CASSVTGQALYGYTF. The rearrangement links TRBV19 to TRBJ1-2; D may be TRBD1 (6 bases). The V end lost 5 bases, the J end lost 5 bases, and 18 bases lay between the germline ends. CDR1 is LNHDA, CDR2 SQIVND, per germline (reference sequence). This CDR3 is 15 amino acids long.

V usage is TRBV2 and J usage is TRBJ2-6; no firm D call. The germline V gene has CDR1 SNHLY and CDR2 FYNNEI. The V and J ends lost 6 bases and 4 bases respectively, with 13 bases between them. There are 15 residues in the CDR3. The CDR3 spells CASSPLRAGANVLTF. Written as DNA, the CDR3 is TGTGCCAGCAGCCCGCTCAGAGCGGGGGCCAACGTCCTGACTTTC. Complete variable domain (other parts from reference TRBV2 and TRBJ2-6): EPEVTQTPSHQVTQMGQEVILRCVPISNHLYFYWYRQILGQKVEFLVSFYNNEISEKSEIFDDQFSVERPDGSNFTLKIRSTKLEDSAMYFCASSPLRAGANVLTFGAGSRLTVL.

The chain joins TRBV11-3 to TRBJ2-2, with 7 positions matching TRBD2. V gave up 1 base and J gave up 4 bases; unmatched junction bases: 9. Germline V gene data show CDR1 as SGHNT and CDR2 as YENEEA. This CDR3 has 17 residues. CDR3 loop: CASSLASGSGLTGELFF. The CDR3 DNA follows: TGTGCCAGCAGCTTAGCTTCCGGTAGCGGGCTCACCGGGGAGCTGTTTTTT.

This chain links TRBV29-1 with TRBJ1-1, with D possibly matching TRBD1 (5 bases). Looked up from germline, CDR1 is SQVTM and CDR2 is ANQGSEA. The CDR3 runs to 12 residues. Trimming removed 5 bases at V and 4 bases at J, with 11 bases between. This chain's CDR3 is CSVLRGLTEAFF. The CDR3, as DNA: TGCAGCGTTCTTAGGGGTCTCACTGAAGCTTTCTTT.

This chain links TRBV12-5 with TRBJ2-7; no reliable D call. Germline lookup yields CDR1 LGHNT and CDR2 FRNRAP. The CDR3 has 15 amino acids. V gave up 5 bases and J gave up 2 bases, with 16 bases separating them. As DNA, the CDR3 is TGTGCTAGTGGTAACCCGGAAGGAGTCCCCTACGAGCAGTACTTC. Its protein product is CASGNPEGVPYEQYF.

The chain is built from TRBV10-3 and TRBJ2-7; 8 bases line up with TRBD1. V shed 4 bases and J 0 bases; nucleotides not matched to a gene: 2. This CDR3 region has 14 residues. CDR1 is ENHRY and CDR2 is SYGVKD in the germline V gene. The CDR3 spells CAISGTGSSYEQYF. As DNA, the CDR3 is TGTGCCATCAGTGGGACAGGGTCCTCCTACGAGCAGTACTTC.

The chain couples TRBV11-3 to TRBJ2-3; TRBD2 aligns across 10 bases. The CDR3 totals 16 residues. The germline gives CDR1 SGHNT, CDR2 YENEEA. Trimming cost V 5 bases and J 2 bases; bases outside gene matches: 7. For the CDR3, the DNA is TGTGCCAGCAGCCCCGGACTAGCGGCCTCCACAGATACGCAGTATTTT. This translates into CASSPGLAASTDTQYF.

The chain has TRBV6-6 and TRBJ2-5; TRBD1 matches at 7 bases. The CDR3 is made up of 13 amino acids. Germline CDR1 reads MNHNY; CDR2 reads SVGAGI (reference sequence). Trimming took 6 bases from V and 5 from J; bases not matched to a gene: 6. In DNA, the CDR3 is TGTGCCAGCAGAGACAGGGCCACTGAGACCCAGTACTTC. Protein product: CASRDRATETQYF.

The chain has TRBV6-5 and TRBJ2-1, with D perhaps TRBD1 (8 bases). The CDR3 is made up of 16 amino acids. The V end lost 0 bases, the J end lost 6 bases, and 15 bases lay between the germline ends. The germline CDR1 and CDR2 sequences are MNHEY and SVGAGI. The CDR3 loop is CASSYSRTGRGNEQFF. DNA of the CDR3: TGTGCCAGCAGTTACTCCCGGACAGGGAGGGGCAATGAGCAGTTCTTC.

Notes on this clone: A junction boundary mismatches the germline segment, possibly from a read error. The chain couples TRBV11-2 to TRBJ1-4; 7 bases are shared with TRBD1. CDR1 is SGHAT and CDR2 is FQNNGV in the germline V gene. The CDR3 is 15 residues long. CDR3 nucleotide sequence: TGCGCCAGCAGCCAGACAGGGTACACTAATGAAAAACTGTTTTTT. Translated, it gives CASSQTGYTNEKLFF.

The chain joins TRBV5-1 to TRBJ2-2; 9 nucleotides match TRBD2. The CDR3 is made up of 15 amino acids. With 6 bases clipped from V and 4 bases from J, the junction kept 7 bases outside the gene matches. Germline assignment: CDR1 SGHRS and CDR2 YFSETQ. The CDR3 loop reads CASTSGTSSTGELFF. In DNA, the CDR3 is TGCGCCAGCACTTCCGGGACTAGCAGCACCGGGGAGCTGTTTTTT.

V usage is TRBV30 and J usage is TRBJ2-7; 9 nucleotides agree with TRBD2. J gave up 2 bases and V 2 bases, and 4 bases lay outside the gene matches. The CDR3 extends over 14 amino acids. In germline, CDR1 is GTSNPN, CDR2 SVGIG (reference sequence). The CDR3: CAWSLSGGPYEQYF. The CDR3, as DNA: TGTGCCTGGAGTCTTAGCGGGGGTCCCTACGAGCAGTACTTC. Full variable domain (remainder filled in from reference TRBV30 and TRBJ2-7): SQTIHQWPATLVQPVGSPLSLECTVEGTSNPNLYWYRQAAGRGLQLLFYSVGIGQISSEVPQNLSASRPQDRQFILSSKKLLLSDSGFYLCAWSLSGGPYEQYFGPGTRLTVT.

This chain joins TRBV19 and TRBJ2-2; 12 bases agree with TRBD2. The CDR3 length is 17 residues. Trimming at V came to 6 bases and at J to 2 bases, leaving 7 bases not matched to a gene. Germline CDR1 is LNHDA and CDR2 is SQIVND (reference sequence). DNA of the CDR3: TGTGCCAGTAGGAACCGACTAGCGGGAGATAACACCGGGGAGCTGTTTTTT. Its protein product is CASRNRLAGDNTGELFF.

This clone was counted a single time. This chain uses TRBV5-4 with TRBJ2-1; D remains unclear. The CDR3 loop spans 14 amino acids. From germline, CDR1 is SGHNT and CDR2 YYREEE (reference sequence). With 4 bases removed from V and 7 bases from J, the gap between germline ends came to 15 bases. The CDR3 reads CASSVPPLGNEQFF. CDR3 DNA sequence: TGTGCCAGCAGCGTCCCTCCACTCGGGAATGAGCAGTTCTTC.

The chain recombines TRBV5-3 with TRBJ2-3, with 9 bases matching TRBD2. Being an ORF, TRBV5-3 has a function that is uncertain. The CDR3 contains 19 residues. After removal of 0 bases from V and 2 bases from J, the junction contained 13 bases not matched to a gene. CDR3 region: CARSLDEGPLAGTTDTQYF. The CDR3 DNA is TGTGCCAGAAGCTTGGACGAGGGACCACTAGCGGGTACCACAGATACGCAGTATTTT.

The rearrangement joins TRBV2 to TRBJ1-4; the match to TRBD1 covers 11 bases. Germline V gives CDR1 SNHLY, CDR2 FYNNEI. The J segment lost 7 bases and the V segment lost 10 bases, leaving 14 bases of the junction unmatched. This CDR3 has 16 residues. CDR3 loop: CATRSEGQGAVEKLFF. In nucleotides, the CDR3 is TGTGCCACCAGATCAGAAGGACAGGGGGCGGTTGAAAAACTGTTTTTT. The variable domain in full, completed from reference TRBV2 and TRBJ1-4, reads EPEVTQTPSHQVTQMGQEVILRCVPISNHLYFYWYRQILGQKVEFLVSFYNNEISEKSEIFDDQFSVERPDGSNFTLKIRSTKLEDSAMYFCATRSEGQGAVEKLFFGSGTQLSVL.

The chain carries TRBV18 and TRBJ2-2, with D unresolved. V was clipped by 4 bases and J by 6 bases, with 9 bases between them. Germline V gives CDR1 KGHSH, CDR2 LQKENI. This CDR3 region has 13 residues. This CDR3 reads CASSRTTPGELFF. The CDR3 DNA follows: TGTGCCAGCTCACGAACTACCCCCGGGGAGCTGTTTTTT.

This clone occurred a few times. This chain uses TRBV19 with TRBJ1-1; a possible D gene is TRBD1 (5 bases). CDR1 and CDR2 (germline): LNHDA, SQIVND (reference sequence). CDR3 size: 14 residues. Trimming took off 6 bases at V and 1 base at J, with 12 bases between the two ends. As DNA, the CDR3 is TGTGCCAGTAGCACCGGCGGGGGGAACACTGAAGCTTTCTTT. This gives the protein CASSTGGGNTEAFF.